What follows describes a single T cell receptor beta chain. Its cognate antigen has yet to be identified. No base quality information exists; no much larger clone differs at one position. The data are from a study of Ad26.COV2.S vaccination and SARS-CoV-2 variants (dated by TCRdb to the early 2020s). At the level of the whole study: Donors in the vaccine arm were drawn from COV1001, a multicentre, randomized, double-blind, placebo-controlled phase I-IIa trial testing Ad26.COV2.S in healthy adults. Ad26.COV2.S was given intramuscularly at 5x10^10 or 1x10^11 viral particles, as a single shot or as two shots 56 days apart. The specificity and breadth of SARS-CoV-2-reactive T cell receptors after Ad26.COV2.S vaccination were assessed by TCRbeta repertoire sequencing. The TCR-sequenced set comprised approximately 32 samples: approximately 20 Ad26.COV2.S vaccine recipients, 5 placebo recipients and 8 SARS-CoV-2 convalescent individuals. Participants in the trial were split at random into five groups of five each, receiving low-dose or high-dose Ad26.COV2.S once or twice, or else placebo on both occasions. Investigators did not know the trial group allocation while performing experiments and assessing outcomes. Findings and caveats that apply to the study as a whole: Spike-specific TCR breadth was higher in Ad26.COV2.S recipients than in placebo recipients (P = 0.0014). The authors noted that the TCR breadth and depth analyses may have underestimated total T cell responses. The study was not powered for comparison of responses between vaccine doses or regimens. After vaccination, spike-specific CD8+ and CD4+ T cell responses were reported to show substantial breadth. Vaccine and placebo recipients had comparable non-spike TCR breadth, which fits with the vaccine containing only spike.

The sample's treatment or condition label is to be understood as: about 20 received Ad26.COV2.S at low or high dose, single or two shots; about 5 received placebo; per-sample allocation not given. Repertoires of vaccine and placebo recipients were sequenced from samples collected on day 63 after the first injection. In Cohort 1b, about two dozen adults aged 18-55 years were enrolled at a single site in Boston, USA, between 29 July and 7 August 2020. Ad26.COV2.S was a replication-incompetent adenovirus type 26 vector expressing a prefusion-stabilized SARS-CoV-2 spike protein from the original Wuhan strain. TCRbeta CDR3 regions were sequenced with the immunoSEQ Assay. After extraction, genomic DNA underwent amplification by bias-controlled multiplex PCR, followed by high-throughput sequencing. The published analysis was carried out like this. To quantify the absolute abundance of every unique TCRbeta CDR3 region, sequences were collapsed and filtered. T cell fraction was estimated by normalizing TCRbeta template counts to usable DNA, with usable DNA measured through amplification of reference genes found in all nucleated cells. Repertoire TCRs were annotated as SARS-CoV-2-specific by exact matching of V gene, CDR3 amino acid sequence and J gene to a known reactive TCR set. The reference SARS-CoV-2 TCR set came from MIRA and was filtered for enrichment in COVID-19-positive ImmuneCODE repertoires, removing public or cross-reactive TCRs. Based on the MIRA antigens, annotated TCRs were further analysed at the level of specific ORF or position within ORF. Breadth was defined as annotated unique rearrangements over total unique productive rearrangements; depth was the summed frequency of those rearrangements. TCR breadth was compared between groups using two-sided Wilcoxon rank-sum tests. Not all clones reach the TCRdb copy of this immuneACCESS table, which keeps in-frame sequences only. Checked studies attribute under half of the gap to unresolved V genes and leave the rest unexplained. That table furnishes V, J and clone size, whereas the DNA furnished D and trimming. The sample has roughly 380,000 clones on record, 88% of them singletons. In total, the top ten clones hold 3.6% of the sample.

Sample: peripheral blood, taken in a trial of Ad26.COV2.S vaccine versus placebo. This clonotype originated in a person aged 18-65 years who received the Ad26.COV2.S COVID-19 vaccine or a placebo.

The bases read TGTGCCAGCAGCTTAGGCCGGGGGACTAACTATGGCTACACCTTC. Its protein is CASSLGRGTNYGYTF. The rearranged chain carries TRBV13 and TRBJ1-2; the D segment could be TRBD1, given 5 matching bases. From a lookup of the germline V gene (reference sequence), CDR1 and CDR2 are PRHDT and FYEKMQ. The V end loses 0 bases and the J end loses 0 bases, and a stretch of 8 bases separates them. The CDR3 contains 15 residues, cysteine and phenylalanine counted. Of all the DNA, just the CDR3 is kept, 45 bases in frame from base 1.